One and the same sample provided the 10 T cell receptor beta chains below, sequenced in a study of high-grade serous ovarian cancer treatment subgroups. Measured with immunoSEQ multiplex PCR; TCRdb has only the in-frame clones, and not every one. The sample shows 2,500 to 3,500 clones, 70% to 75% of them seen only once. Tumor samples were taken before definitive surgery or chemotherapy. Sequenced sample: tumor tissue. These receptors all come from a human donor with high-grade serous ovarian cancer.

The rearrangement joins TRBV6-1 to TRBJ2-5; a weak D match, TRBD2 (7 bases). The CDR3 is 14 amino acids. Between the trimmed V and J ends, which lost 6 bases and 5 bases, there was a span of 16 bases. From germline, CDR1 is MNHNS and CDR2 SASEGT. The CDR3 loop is CASSMGGASETQYF. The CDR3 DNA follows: TGTGCCAGCAGCATGGGGGGGGCCTCGGAGACCCAGTACTTC.

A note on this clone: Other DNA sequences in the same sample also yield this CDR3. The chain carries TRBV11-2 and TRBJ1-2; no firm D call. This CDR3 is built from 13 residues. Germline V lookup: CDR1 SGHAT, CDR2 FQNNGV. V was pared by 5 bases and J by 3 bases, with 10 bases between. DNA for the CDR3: TGTGCCAGCAGCCCGGGTCAAGACTATGGCTACACCTTC. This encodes CASSPGQDYGYTF.

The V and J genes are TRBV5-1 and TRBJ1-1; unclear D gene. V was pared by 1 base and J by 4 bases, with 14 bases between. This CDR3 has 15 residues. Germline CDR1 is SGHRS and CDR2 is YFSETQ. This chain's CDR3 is CASSLSLDGLTEAFF. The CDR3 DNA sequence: TGCGCCAGCAGCTTGAGTCTGGACGGACTCACTGAAGCTTTCTTT.

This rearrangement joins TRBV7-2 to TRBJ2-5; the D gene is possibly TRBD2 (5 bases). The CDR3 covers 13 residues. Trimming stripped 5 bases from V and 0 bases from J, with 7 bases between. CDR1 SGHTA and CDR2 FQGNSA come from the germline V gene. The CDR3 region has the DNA TGTGCCAGCAGCCCGGGGTACCAAGAGACCCAGTACTTC. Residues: CASSPGYQETQYF.

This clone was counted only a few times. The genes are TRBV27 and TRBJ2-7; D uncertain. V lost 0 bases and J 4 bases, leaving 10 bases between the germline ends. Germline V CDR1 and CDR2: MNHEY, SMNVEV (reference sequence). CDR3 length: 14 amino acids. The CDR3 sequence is CASSLSWQAYEQYF. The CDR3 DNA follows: TGTGCCAGCAGTTTATCGTGGCAGGCTTACGAGCAGTACTTC.

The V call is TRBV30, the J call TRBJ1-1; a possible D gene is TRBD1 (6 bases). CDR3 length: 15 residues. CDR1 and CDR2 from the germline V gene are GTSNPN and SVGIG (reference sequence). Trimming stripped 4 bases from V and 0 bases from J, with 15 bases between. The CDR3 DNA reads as TGTGCCTGGATGGGGGGGCAATTGATGAACACTGAAGCTTTCTTT. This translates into CAWMGGQLMNTEAFF.

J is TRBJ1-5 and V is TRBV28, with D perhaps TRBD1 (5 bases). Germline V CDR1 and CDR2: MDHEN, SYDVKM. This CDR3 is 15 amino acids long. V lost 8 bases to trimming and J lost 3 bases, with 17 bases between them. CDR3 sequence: CASWGGTLYNQPQHF. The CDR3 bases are TGTGCCAGCTGGGGGGGGACGCTTTACAATCAGCCCCAGCATTTT. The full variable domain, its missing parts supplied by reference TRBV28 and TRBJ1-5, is DVKVTQSSRYLVKRTGEKVFLECVQDMDHENMFWYRQDPGLGLRLIYFSYDVKMKEKGDIPEGYSVSREKKERFSLILESASTNQTSMYLCASWGGTLYNQPQHFGDGTRLSIL.

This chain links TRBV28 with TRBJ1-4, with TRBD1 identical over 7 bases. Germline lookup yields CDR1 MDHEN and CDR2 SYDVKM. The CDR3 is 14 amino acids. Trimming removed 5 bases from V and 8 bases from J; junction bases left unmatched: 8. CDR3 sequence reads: CASSPGQSREKLFF. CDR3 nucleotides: TGTGCCAGCAGTCCGGGACAGAGCAGGGAAAAACTGTTTTTT.

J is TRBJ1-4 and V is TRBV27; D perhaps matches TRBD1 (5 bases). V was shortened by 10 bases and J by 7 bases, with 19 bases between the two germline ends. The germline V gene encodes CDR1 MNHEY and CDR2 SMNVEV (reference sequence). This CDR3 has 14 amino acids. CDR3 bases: TGTGCCACCAGGGATTCAGGGAGGGGTGAAAAACTGTTTTTT. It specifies CATRDSGRGEKLFF.

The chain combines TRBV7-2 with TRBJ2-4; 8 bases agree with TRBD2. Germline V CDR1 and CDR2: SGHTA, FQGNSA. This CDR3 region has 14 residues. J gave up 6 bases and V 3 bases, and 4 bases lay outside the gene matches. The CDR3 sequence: CASSFLAGGNIQYF. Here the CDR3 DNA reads TGTGCCAGCAGCTTTCTAGCGGGCGGAAACATTCAGTACTTC.